This paragraph covers one T cell receptor (beta chain) sequence. The entry originates in a study of T cells after somatic rescue of genetic block. The repertoire was sequenced with immunoSEQ multiplex PCR; TCRdb's copy has only in-frame clones and lacks some. The profile shows 110,000 or so clones, about 93% of them singletons. The ends lost 1 base at V and 9 bases at J; junction bases unmatched: 1. The germline CDR1 and CDR2 sequences are LGHNA and YSLEER. The CDR3 contains 14 residues. The rearrangement uses TRBV4-3 and TRBJ2-2; 11 bases fit TRBD2. What was sequenced was peripheral blood mononuclear cells (PBMCs). The clonotype was recovered from a woman aged 18-29 years. The CDR3 region is CASSQGLAGWELFF. CDR3 DNA sequence: TGCGCCAGCAGCCAAGGACTAGCGGGGTGGGAGCTGTTTTTT.